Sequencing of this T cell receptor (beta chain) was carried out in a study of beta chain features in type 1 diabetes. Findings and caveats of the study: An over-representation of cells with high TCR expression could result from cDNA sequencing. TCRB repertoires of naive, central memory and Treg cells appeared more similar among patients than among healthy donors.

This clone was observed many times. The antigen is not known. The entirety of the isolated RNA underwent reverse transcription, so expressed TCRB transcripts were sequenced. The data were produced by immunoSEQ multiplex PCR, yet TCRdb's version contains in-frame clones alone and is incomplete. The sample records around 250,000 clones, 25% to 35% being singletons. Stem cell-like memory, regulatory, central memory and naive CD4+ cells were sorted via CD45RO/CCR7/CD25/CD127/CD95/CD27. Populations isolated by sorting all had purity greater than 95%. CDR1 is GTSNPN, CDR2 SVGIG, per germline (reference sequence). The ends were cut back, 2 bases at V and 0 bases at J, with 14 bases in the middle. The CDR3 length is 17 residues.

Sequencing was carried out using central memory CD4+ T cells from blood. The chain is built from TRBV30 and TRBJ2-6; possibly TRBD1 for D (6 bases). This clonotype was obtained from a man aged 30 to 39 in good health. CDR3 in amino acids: CAWSLGGHLSGANVLTF. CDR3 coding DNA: TGTGCCTGGAGTCTAGGGGGACACCTCTCTGGGGCCAACGTCCTGACTTTC.